One sample yielded the 20 T cell receptor beta chains listed below, sequenced in a study of blood T cell repertoires in COVID-19. Here immunoSEQ multiplex PCR was the method, and the copy in TCRdb shows in-frame clones only, minus some. The data contain around 200,000 clones, 80% to 90% of them singletons. Specimen: PBMCs or T cells enriched from blood (not recorded which). The source of these receptors is a man between 25 and 39 years old who had recovered from COVID-19.

The chain uses TRBV28 and TRBJ1-1; D may be TRBD1 (5 bases). V dropped 3 bases and J dropped 4 bases, with 18 bases sitting between them. From germline, CDR1 is MDHEN and CDR2 SYDVKM. CDR3 length: 16 residues. CDR3 nucleotide sequence: TGTGCCAGCAGTTTTACCCCGAAGGGGCGATCCACTGAAGCTTTCTTT. Encoded protein: CASSFTPKGRSTEAFF.

The genes are TRBV9 and TRBJ1-3; D is perhaps TRBD1 (6 bases). Germline lookup yields CDR1 SGDLS and CDR2 YYNGEE. This CDR3 region has 14 residues. With 3 bases removed from V and 1 base from J, the gap between germline ends came to 8 bases. The CDR3, as DNA: TGTGCCAGCAGCGCGACAGGTTCTGGAAACACCATATATTTT. Protein sequence: CASSATGSGNTIYF. The complete variable domain, with remaining parts taken from reference TRBV9 and TRBJ1-3, reads DSGVTQTPKHLITATGQRVTLRCSPRSGDLSVYWYQQSLDQGLQFLIQYYNGEERAKGNILERFSAQQFPDLHSELNLSSLELGDSALYFCASSATGSGNTIYFGEGSWLTVV.

This chain links TRBV6-5 with TRBJ1-3, with 7 bases identical to TRBD1. Losses at the gene ends were 2 bases for V and 8 bases for J; bases not matched to a gene: 6. Germline values: CDR1 MNHEY, CDR2 SVGAGI. The CDR3 loop spans 14 amino acids. The CDR3 protein is CASSYKGGLDTIYF. DNA for the CDR3: TGTGCCAGCAGTTACAAAGGGGGCCTGGACACCATATATTTT.

The chain is built from TRBV19 and TRBJ2-3; TRBD2 matches at 7 bases. V lost 1 base to trimming and J lost 9 bases; unmatched junction nucleotides: 1. Germline V CDR1 and CDR2: LNHDA, SQIVND (reference sequence). The CDR3 has 12 residues. The CDR3 nucleotides are TGTGCCAGTAGTATAGGGACTAGGACGCAGTATTTT. As protein: CASSIGTRTQYF.

The J gene is TRBJ1-6, the V gene TRBV4-2, with a weak D call TRBD1 (6 bases). The CDR3 runs to 16 residues. CDR1 is LGHNA, CDR2 YNFKEQ, per germline. The ends were cut back, 0 bases at V and 10 bases at J, with 16 bases in the middle. The CDR3, as DNA: TGTGCCAGCAGCCAAGATCGGGGGGCCCTTAGATCACCCCTCCACTTT. Translation gives CASSQDRGALRSPLHF.

The J gene is TRBJ2-2, the V gene TRBV11-2; D is possibly TRBD1 (6 bases). The CDR3 is made up of 13 amino acids. Germline assignment: CDR1 SGHAT and CDR2 FQNNGV. V lost 10 bases and J lost 2, with 11 bases in between. CDR3 amino acids: CANTQGNTGELFF. CDR3 coding DNA: TGTGCCAATACACAGGGAAACACCGGGGAGCTGTTTTTT.

V is TRBV19 and J is TRBJ1-5, with TRBD1 matching over 8 bases. Trimming took 5 bases from V and 2 from J; bases not matched to a gene: 5. The CDR3 runs to 15 residues. Germline V gene lookup returns CDR1 LNHDA and CDR2 SQIVND (reference sequence). The CDR3 nucleotides are TGTGCCAGTAGTGAGCTACAGGGGGGCAATCAGCCCCAGCATTTT. As protein: CASSELQGGNQPQHF.

The rearrangement uses TRBV18 and TRBJ2-1; no reliable D call. The CDR3 is 15 residues long. V lost 4 bases to trimming and J lost 4 bases, with 14 bases between them. CDR1 and CDR2 from the germline V gene are KGHSH and LQKENI. The CDR3 DNA reads TGTGCCAGCTCACACGAAGCGTTTAAGTACAATGAGCAGTTCTTC. Its protein product is CASSHEAFKYNEQFF.

The chain employs TRBV6-5 and TRBJ2-1; TRBD2 matches 9 bases. Germline values: CDR1 MNHEY, CDR2 SVGAGI. The V segment lost 6 bases and the J segment 5 bases; nucleotides outside the gene matches: 5. CDR3 size: 14 residues. The CDR3 protein is CASRAGLADNEQFF. Written as DNA, the CDR3 is TGTGCCAGCAGGGCGGGACTAGCAGACAATGAGCAGTTCTTC.

The chain is built from TRBV5-4 and TRBJ2-5, with 9 bases matching TRBD1. The CDR3 covers 13 residues. Germline assignment: CDR1 SGHNT and CDR2 YYREEE (reference sequence). The V segment lost 8 bases and the J segment 5 bases; nucleotides outside the gene matches: 7. The CDR3 loop is CASGQGPWETQYF. CDR3 nucleotide sequence: TGTGCCAGTGGACAGGGGCCTTGGGAGACCCAGTACTTC. The variable domain in full, completed from reference TRBV5-4 and TRBJ2-5, reads ETGVTQSPTHLIKTRGQQVTLRCSSQSGHNTVSWYQQALGQGPQFIFQYYREEENGRGNFPPRFSGLQFPNYSSELNVNALELDDSALYLCASGQGPWETQYFGPGTRLLVL.

The chain carries TRBV28 and TRBJ2-7, with 8 positions matching TRBD1. Germline V gives CDR1 MDHEN, CDR2 SYDVKM. The trim removed 6 bases at V and 2 bases at J, leaving 12 bases unmatched. This CDR3 has 16 residues. The CDR3 sequence: CASSQGLGTGTYEQYF. In nucleotides, the CDR3 is TGTGCCAGCAGCCAGGGCTTAGGGACAGGAACCTACGAGCAGTACTTC. The entire variable domain, with the rest obtained from reference TRBV28 and TRBJ2-7, is as follows: DVKVTQSSRYLVKRTGEKVFLECVQDMDHENMFWYRQDPGLGLRLIYFSYDVKMKEKGDIPEGYSVSREKKERFSLILESASTNQTSMYLCASSQGLGTGTYEQYFGPGTRLTVT.

This chain joins TRBV7-9 and TRBJ2-3; 10 nucleotides line up with TRBD1. The CDR3 loop spans 15 amino acids. The V and J ends lost 6 bases and 3 bases, in that order; junction bases with no gene match: 6. CDR1 and CDR2 from the germline V gene are SEHNR and FQNEAQ (reference sequence). The DNA of the CDR3 is TGTGCCAGCAGAGGGACAGGGGTTGGGACAGATACGCAGTATTTT. Amino acids: CASRGTGVGTDTQYF.

V is TRBV7-2 and J is TRBJ2-1, with a weak D call TRBD2 (6 bases). Germline-derived CDR1 and CDR2 are SGHTA and FQGNSA. Trimming stripped 5 bases from V and 5 bases from J, with 22 bases between. The CDR3 consists of 17 residues. The CDR3 is CASSPSRGTPGDNEQFF. For the CDR3, the DNA is TGTGCCAGCAGCCCTTCTCGTGGGACTCCTGGGGACAATGAGCAGTTCTTC.

The V call is TRBV11-2, the J call TRBJ1-2; D gene unclear. CDR1 is SGHAT, CDR2 FQNNGV, per germline. CDR3 length equals 15 residues. V lost 4 bases and J 8 bases, leaving 20 bases between the germline ends. CDR3 coding DNA: TGTGCCAGCAGCTCTACCAAGGGAGAGACGAAAGGCTACACCTTC. This sequence encodes CASSSTKGETKGYTF.

The chain couples TRBV30 to TRBJ2-7; 8 bases line up with TRBD1. J gave up 3 bases and V 0 bases, and 4 bases lay outside the gene matches. CDR1 GTSNPN and CDR2 SVGIG come from the germline V gene (reference sequence). The CDR3 length is 14 residues. Written as DNA, the CDR3 is TGTGCCTGGAGTGTCCTCGGACAGGGCTACGAGCAGTACTTC. Translated, it gives CAWSVLGQGYEQYF.

The chain joins TRBV4-1 to TRBJ2-5; 14 nucleotides match TRBD2. This CDR3 contains 17 residues. Germline CDR1 is MGHRA and CDR2 is YSYEKL. The junction had 4 bases not matched to a gene; V was cut back by 0 bases and J by 4 bases. CDR3 coding DNA: TGCGCCAGCAGCCAAGAGACTAGCGGGGGGGCTAGAGAGACCCAGTACTTC. Its protein is CASSQETSGGARETQYF.

The chain carries TRBV5-4 and TRBJ1-6; D gene uncertain. From germline, CDR1 is SGHNT and CDR2 YYREEE (reference sequence). V lost 5 bases to trimming and J lost 10 bases, with 19 bases between them. CDR3 length: 15 residues. The CDR3 bases are TGTGCCAGCAGTTATCTGGCAGGCGATAGATCACCCCTCCACTTT. This codes for CASSYLAGDRSPLHF.

The chain links TRBV25-1 to TRBJ1-1, with D unclear. This CDR3 region has 15 residues. In germline, CDR1 is MGHDK, CDR2 SYGVNS. Trimming shortened V by 4 bases and J by 3 bases, and 15 bases separated the two germline ends. This chain's CDR3 is CASSGGFLEDTEAFF. Written as DNA, the CDR3 is TGTGCCAGCAGTGGGGGTTTCTTGGAGGACACTGAAGCTTTCTTT.

The V call is TRBV6-2 or TRBV6-3, the J call TRBJ2-1; 8 nucleotides align to TRBD2. The CDR3 is 17 residues long. J gave up 2 bases and V 4 bases, and 10 bases lay outside the gene matches. Looked up from germline, CDR1 is MNHEY and CDR2 is SVGEGT. The CDR3 here is CASSFAASGFTYNEQFF. CDR3 in DNA: TGTGCCAGCAGTTTCGCGGCTAGCGGGTTTACCTACAATGAGCAGTTCTTC.

The V gene is TRBV29-1, the J gene TRBJ2-7; 12 nucleotides line up with TRBD1. After removal of 2 bases from V and 3 bases from J, the junction contained 5 bases not matched to a gene. Looked up from germline, CDR1 is SQVTM and CDR2 is ANQGSEA. The CDR3 spans 15 residues. CDR3 in DNA: TGCAGCGTTGAATCCGGGACAGGGGGCTTCTACGAGCAGTACTTC. Residues: CSVESGTGGFYEQYF.